This T cell receptor (beta chain) was identified during a study of cytomegalovirus exposure and HLA in healthy donors. Use of 60 Vbeta and 13 Jbeta primers characterized the PCR. Here immunoSEQ multiplex PCR was the method, and the copy in TCRdb shows in-frame clones only, minus some. The table includes 150,000 to 200,000 clones, approximately 80% detected once. Overall study findings and caveats: A later analysis linked a missense variant in DCLRE1C to the trimming of TCR beta V and J genes. In a later analysis, TCR association rates varied by HLA locus: DRB1 most, HLA-C fewest. As a later analysis revealed, most CMV-associated TCR beta chains appeared HLA-restricted. Indistinguishable V segments such as TRBV6-2 and TRBV6-3 were excluded.

The CDR3 is made up of 14 amino acids. Germline V gene lookup returns CDR1 SSHAT and CDR2 FNYEAQ (reference sequence). Regarding this clone: Antigen specificity is unknown. An end of the junction differs from the germline gene, which may be a read error.

The sequence came from a middle-aged woman in good health and CMV-seronegative. The chain carries TRBV7-7 and TRBJ2-2; TRBD1 might be the D (6 bases). Sequenced sample: PBMCs. CDR3 loop: CASSSGQNTGELFF. The CDR3 DNA follows: TGTGCTAGCAGCTCGGGACAAAACACCGGGGAGCTGTTTTTT.